This TCR beta chain was identified during a study of T cells after posttransplantation cyclophosphamide. Treatment was busulfan-fludarabine conditioning, a marrow graft, and cyclophosphamide on days +3 and +4. General study findings and limits: Donor-recipient repertoire similarity was low at 1-2 months, rising over year one. Tissue-infiltrating T cells from skin or gut overlapped little with blood T cells.

The protocol was immunoSEQ multiplex PCR, while the TCRdb copy is restricted to in-frame clones and leaves out a portion. Sampling found roughly 3,000 clones, none seen once. The CDR3 is made up of 16 amino acids. V shed 5 bases, J shed 10 bases, and the junction held 11 bases outside the gene matches. Germline CDR1 and CDR2: SEHNR and FQNEAQ (reference sequence). This clone has at least ten counts. What it binds is unknown. This specimen was PBMCs, taken after allogeneic stem cell transplant with posttransplant cyclophosphamide. The V call is TRBV7-9, the J call TRBJ1-6; 10 bases match TRBD1. The clonotype originates from an older female patient who received an allogeneic stem cell transplant from a related donor and was CMV-positive. Some T cells may be transferred from the graft donor. The CDR3: CASSPSGDRGISPLHF. The CDR3 DNA is TGTGCCAGCAGCCCGAGCGGGGACAGGGGTATCTCACCCCTCCACTTT.